This T cell receptor (beta chain) is drawn from a study of shared T cell receptors in the human thymus. Comments on this clone: Sequence at one end of the junction differs from germline and may be a read error.

Only in-frame clones appear in the TCRdb table, and some are missing; sequencing was by immunoSEQ multiplex PCR. The sample yields 700,000 or so clones, 70% to 90% seen once. This sample also appeared in a second study, on human thymus T cells. As that study records: Healthy Finnish infants undergoing corrective surgery for congenital heart defects were used as donors. Obtained as resections during corrective heart surgery, the thymus tissue was then studied. Thymic and blood repertoires appeared to display a bias in their usage of V and J genes.

Sequenced material: thymocytes. This TCR derives from a girl in the first two years of life with a congenital heart defect.

This CDR3 reads CASSHLGGTGGSF. CDR3 nucleotides: TGCGCCAGCAGCCATCTCGGGGGTACAGGGGGTAGTTTC. The chain carries TRBV4-3 and TRBJ1-2, with 8 bases fitting TRBD1. The CDR3 runs to 13 residues. Germline CDR1 and CDR2: LGHNA and YSLEER.